The TCR beta chain under discussion was sequenced for a study of shared clonotypes between healthy human individuals (dated by TCRdb to between 2020 and 2021). With respect to the entire study: A couple of women and three men aged 18 to 49 years were included in the cohort. The study deeply sequenced blood TCR repertoires of five healthy adults to estimate repertoire size and the extent of clonotype sharing between individuals. For each donor, CD4 naive and CD4 memory were each run on three plates, CD8 naive on two plates, and CD8 memory on one plate. Different laboratories and diverse techniques were used to prepare libraries and sequence TCR repertoires, to increase sequencing depth and limit assay-specific biases. Per donor, leukapheresis produced somewhere between about 0.94 and 9 billion PBMCs.

Using the deep immunoSEQ assay, multiplex PCR amplified TCR CDR3 regions from genomic DNA. Extracted genomic DNA from each cell subset was distributed evenly across all wells of several immunoSEQ 96-well plates, and each plate was treated as a replicate. Each replicate PCR for sorted subsets received around 200 ng genomic DNA, equal to about 30,000 T cell genomes. The purified libraries were quantified using a Qubit 3.0 fluorometer, sized with a Bioanalyzer 2100, and then quantified again using the KAPA Library Quantification kit. Every immunoSEQ 96-well plate was sequenced on a dedicated single-read 150-cycle Illumina NextSeq 550 flow cell. On the authors' methods: The immunoSEQ output contained only junctional sequences without quality scores, so filtering could not match that applied to full-length reads. To assign V/J genes and CDR3, sequences were annotated against IMGT germline references using PyIR, a Python wrapper for IgBLAST v1.9. Any read was removed if the V/J assignment was weak (E-value above 1e-6), the CDR3 was missing, or the read contained stop codons, out-of-frame junctions, or ambiguous translated residues. V3J clonotypes were defined as sequences sharing the same inferred V gene, J gene, and CDR3 amino acid sequence. To compute the percentage overlap between repertoires, the number of shared unique clonotypes was divided by the size of the smaller repertoire. Richness of each repertoire was evaluated using RTK rarefaction, the Chao1 estimator, and Recon v2.1 estimates of unobserved clonotypes. Generation probabilities for all TCRbeta clonotypes obtained by the gDNA method from several donors were computed using OLGA. TCRdb's version of the immuneACCESS table is confined to in-frame rearrangements and falls short of the full clone set. An unresolved V gene accounts for under half of the shortfall where checked; the remainder is of unknown origin. The V and J calls and clone size were taken over from that table, and D and trimming were inferred from the DNA. This sample has about 2.1 million clones in its table, and approximately 94% of those were observed once. The biggest ten clones account for 1.7% of the sample.

The paper as a whole reports these results and caveats: Even with the large sequencing depth, rarefaction of the sorted-subset datasets indicated that sequencing was incomplete. Compared with non-shared clonotypes, clonotypes shared by all four sorted-subset donors had higher generation probabilities. Because the study included only a small number of donors, the genetic and exposure-history diversity represented was limited. Larger estimated clonotype richness was generally found for naive subsets than for memory subsets. Sharing across several donors was observed for about 5% of naive CD4, 3% to 3.5% of naive CD8, roughly 2.3% of memory CD4, and around 0.4% of memory CD8 clonotypes. Based on pairwise subsampling, the degree of clonotype sharing among donors was expected to be affected by sequencing depth. Sampling was restricted to blood, and TCR repertoires in tissues likely differ from the TCR repertoires found in blood.

CD8 naive samples were CD45RO-negative cells positively selected for CCR7, giving a CD45RA+CCR7+ population that excluded TemRA cells. Donors were healthy HIV-negative adults with no recently reported acute infections or vaccinations. Every donor was a Caucasian adult residing in Nashville, Tennessee, USA. Blood was collected by leukapheresis, and PBMCs were isolated by Ficoll-Histopaque density gradient centrifugation and then cryopreserved in liquid nitrogen vapor phase. Analytical flow cytometry was used to check the purity and quantity of every magnetically sorted T cell population. Genomic DNA was isolated from each sorted fraction and quantified by UV absorbance on a Nanodrop 2000c. Concerning this clone itself: No antigen is known for it. No much larger clone exists at a distance of one base, and base qualities are not known.

The TCR originated in a man aged 18 to 29 in good health. Some clones in this sample may be carry-over from other donors' samples. Sequenced sample: naive CD8+ T cells from PBMCs. The cell subset or site label on this specimen signifies: CD45RA+CCR7+.

CDR3 reads: CASSLRIPEAGANVLTF. The DNA reads TGTGCCAGCAGCTTAAGGATTCCAGAGGCTGGGGCCAACGTCCTGACTTTC. The rearrangement combines TRBV7-9 with TRBJ2-6; the D gene cannot be resolved reliably. CDR1 and CDR2 (SEHNR, FQNEAQ) derive from the germline V gene (reference sequence). Taken from cysteine to phenylalanine, the CDR3 has 17 residues. Kept here is only the CDR3 DNA, which spans 51 bases and is read in frame from base 1. Trimming takes 2 bases from V and 2 bases from J, and the germline ends sit 13 bases apart.